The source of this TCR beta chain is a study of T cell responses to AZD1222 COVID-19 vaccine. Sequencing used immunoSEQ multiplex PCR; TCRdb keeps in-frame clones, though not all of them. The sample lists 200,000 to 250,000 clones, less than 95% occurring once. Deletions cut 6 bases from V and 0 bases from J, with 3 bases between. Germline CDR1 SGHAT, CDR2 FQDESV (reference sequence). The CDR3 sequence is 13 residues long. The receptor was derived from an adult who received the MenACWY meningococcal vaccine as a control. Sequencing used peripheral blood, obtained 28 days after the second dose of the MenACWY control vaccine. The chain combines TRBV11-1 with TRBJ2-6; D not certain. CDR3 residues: CASRYSGANVLTF. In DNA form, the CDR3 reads TGTGCCAGCAGGTACTCTGGGGCCAACGTCCTGACTTTC. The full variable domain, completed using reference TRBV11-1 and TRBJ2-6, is EAEVAQSPRYKITEKSQAVAFWCDPISGHATLYWYRQILGQGPELLVQFQDESVVDDSQLPKDRFSAERLKGVDSTLKIQPAELGDSAMYLCASRYSGANVLTFGAGSRLTVL.